Below, one TCR beta chain is given with its context. The CDR3 length is 14 residues. From germline, CDR1 is WSHSY and CDR2 SAAADI. V shed 9 bases and J 1 base; nucleotides not matched to a gene: 5. This specimen comes from a study of blood T cell repertoires in COVID-19. Study details: PBMCs, B-cell-depleted T cells, or T cells were the source of the cDNA or gDNA that made up the material.

Sequencing was performed with immunoSEQ multiplex PCR; in TCRdb, only in-frame clones are kept and a portion is missing. The sample lists about 47,000 clones, around nine tenths occurring once. This clonotype was obtained from a man of 80 years or more with active or convalescent COVID-19. Sequencing input: peripheral blood. The gene calls are TRBV10-2 and TRBJ2-2, with 7 positions matching TRBD2. Here the CDR3 reads CASRASGNTGELFF. In DNA form, the CDR3 reads TGCGCCAGTCGGGCTAGCGGGAACACCGGGGAGCTGTTTTTT.